Only a few counts were recorded for the clone carrying this T cell receptor (beta chain). The antigen remains unidentified. Trimming removed 5 bases from V and 1 base from J; junction bases left unmatched: 8. CDR1 and CDR2 from the germline V gene are MDHEN and SYDVKM. The length of the CDR3 is 17 residues. This record comes from a study of response to subunit inactivated influenza vaccine. TCRdb called the RT-PCR reads again in MiXCR, with one record for every CDR3 protein. The table lists 650,000 to 800,000 distinct CDR3 sequences, approximately 18% of them singletons. Study-wide findings and caveats: Authors proposed each seasonal influenza vaccination draws in few new T cells.

The receptor comes from a man aged 45-65 years who received an inactivated influenza vaccine. The sample in question was PBMCs from blood, obtained roughly 5 days after vaccination. The chain has TRBV28 and TRBJ2-5; 12 nucleotides align to TRBD2. The CDR3 DNA sequence: TGTGCCAGCAGTCCCCCTAGCGGGGGGGGAATCCAAGAGACCCAGTACTTC. This encodes CASSPPSGGGIQETQYF.